The rows below give T cell receptor beta chains drawn from one sample of a study of T cell repertoires in cytomegalovirus infection. TCRdb reprocessed the reads with MiXCR, giving one entry per CDR3 protein. The sample has fewer than 650,000 distinct CDR3 sequences, around 40% seen once. Which antigens these TCRs recognize remains unknown. The sequencing used cultured PBMCs, collected from culture after CMV antigen stimulation. The receptors originated from a human donor in good health (CMV status not recorded). Some clones in this sample may be carry-over from other donors' samples. Each CDR3 is given with its conserved first and last residue. The D gene is left open where the match is weak. Expanded clones are given a class, and other clones once, few, many or no size at all.

D gene: .; V gene: TRBV7-2; clone size: many; J gene: TRBJ2-3; CDR3 protein: CASSVFRPTDTQYF; CDR3 DNA: TGTGCCAGCAGCGTCTTTCGGCCCACAGATACGCAGTATTTT
D gene: .; V gene: TRBV7-2; clone size: few; J gene: TRBJ1-5; CDR3 protein: CASSLVFWGDINQPQHF; CDR3 DNA: TGTGCCAGCAGCTTAGTCTTTTGGGGGGACATCAATCAGCCCCAGCATTTT
D gene: .; V gene: TRBV7-8; clone size: .; J gene: TRBJ2-7; CDR3 protein: CASSLSGILDEQYF; CDR3 DNA: TGTGCCAGCAGCTTGTCCGGGATCCTCGACGAGCAGTACTTC
D gene: TRBD1; V gene: TRBV5-4; clone size: .; J gene: TRBJ1-6; CDR3 protein: CASSTGTGRSYNSPLHF; CDR3 DNA: TGTGCCAGCAGCACTGGGACAGGACGCTCCTATAATTCACCCCTCCACTTT
D gene: .; V gene: TRBV19; clone size: many; J gene: TRBJ2-1; CDR3 protein: CASSISDYNEQFF; CDR3 DNA: TGTGCCAGTAGTATCTCCGACTACAATGAGCAGTTCTTC
D gene: TRBD2; V gene: TRBV7-2; clone size: few; J gene: TRBJ2-3; CDR3 protein: CASSLSGGRGDTQYF; CDR3 DNA: TGTGCCAGCAGCTTAAGCGGGGGCCGCGGAGATACGCAGTATTTT
D gene: .; V gene: TRBV28; clone size: few; J gene: TRBJ2-1; CDR3 protein: CASSYQSYNEQFF; CDR3 DNA: TGTGCCAGCTCTTACCAGTCCTACAATGAGCAGTTCTTC
D gene: TRBD1; V gene: TRBV7-2; clone size: few; J gene: TRBJ2-1; CDR3 protein: CASSPGTGGSNEQFF; CDR3 DNA: TGTGCCAGCAGCCCAGGGACAGGGGGGAGCAATGAGCAGTTCTTC
D gene: TRBD2; V gene: TRBV6-2/TRBV6-3; clone size: few; J gene: TRBJ2-1; CDR3 protein: CASSWDYREDEQFF; CDR3 DNA: TGTGCCAGCAGCTGGGACTACCGGGAGGATGAGCAGTTCTTC
D gene: .; V gene: TRBV28; clone size: few; J gene: TRBJ1-1; CDR3 protein: CASSLRALNTEAFF; CDR3 DNA: TGTGCCAGCAGTCTTCGGGCGCTGAACACTGAAGCTTTCTTT
D gene: TRBD1; V gene: TRBV6-1; clone size: .; J gene: TRBJ1-2; CDR3 protein: CASTRDREDYGYTF; CDR3 DNA: TGTGCCAGCACCAGAGACAGGGAAGACTATGGCTACACCTTC
D gene: TRBD1; V gene: TRBV12-3/TRBV12-4; clone size: few; J gene: TRBJ2-3; CDR3 protein: CASSSRQGEASSTDTQYF; CDR3 DNA: TGTGCCAGCAGTTCTCGACAGGGTGAGGCCTCTAGCACAGATACGCAGTATTTT
D gene: .; V gene: TRBV11-2; clone size: .; J gene: TRBJ1-1; CDR3 protein: CASSGVPDGGTEAFF; CDR3 DNA: TGTGCCAGCAGCGGGGTCCCCGACGGGGGCACTGAAGCTTTCTTT
D gene: .; V gene: TRBV20-1; clone size: .; J gene: TRBJ1-3; CDR3 protein: CSARDWSFSGNTIYF; CDR3 DNA: TGCAGTGCTAGAGATTGGTCTTTCTCTGGAAACACCATATATTTT
D gene: .; V gene: TRBV7-2; clone size: many; J gene: TRBJ1-1; CDR3 protein: CASSLALGATEAFF; CDR3 DNA: TGTGCCAGCAGCTTAGCGCTTGGAGCTACTGAAGCTTTCTTT
D gene: .; V gene: TRBV10-3; clone size: .; J gene: TRBJ2-3; CDR3 protein: CAIKGEGRADTQYF; CDR3 DNA: TGTGCCATCAAGGGGGAGGGCCGCGCAGATACGCAGTATTTT
D gene: .; V gene: TRBV12-3/TRBV12-4; clone size: .; J gene: TRBJ2-1; CDR3 protein: CATESWNNEQFF; CDR3 DNA: TGTGCCACCGAGTCCTGGAACAATGAGCAGTTCTTC
D gene: .; V gene: TRBV12-3/TRBV12-4; clone size: few; J gene: TRBJ2-1; CDR3 protein: CASSPSDAYNEQFF; CDR3 DNA: TGTGCCAGCAGTCCTAGCGACGCCTACAATGAGCAGTTCTTC
D gene: TRBD2; V gene: TRBV4-1; clone size: few; J gene: TRBJ2-4; CDR3 protein: CASSWTSGDTDIQYF; CDR3 DNA: TGCGCCAGCAGCTGGACTAGCGGGGATACGGACATTCAGTACTTC
D gene: .; V gene: TRBV10-3; clone size: .; J gene: TRBJ2-5; CDR3 protein: CAISEPEETQYF; CDR3 DNA: TGTGCCATCAGTGAGCCAGAAGAGACCCAGTACTTC
D gene: TRBD2; V gene: TRBV7-2; clone size: .; J gene: TRBJ2-1; CDR3 protein: CASSFGLAGGDEQFF; CDR3 DNA: TGTGCCAGCAGCTTTGGACTAGCGGGAGGGGATGAGCAGTTCTTC
D gene: TRBD1; V gene: TRBV6-6; clone size: .; J gene: TRBJ1-2; CDR3 protein: CASSYSIGQGIKSYGYTF; CDR3 DNA: TGTGCCAGCAGTTACTCGATTGGACAGGGGATTAAAAGCTATGGCTACACCTTC
D gene: .; V gene: TRBV19; clone size: .; J gene: TRBJ2-4; CDR3 protein: CASSAVAKNIQYF; CDR3 DNA: TGTGCCAGTAGTGCGGTAGCCAAAAACATTCAGTACTTC
D gene: TRBD1; V gene: TRBV6-6; clone size: few; J gene: TRBJ2-7; CDR3 protein: CASNTRGGLPYF; CDR3 DNA: TGTGCCAGCAATACGAGAGGGGGCCTTCCTTACTTC
D gene: .; V gene: TRBV7-9; clone size: .; J gene: TRBJ1-3; CDR3 protein: CASRPPDRASGNTIYF; CDR3 DNA: TGTGCCAGCAGACCCCCTGACAGAGCCTCTGGAAACACCATATATTTT
D gene: .; V gene: TRBV19; clone size: .; J gene: TRBJ1-3; CDR3 protein: CASREGNTIYF; CDR3 DNA: TGTGCCAGTAGAGAGGGAAACACCATATATTTT
D gene: .; V gene: TRBV6-6; clone size: .; J gene: TRBJ2-7; CDR3 protein: CASSYFGHTYEQYF; CDR3 DNA: TGTGCCAGCAGTTACTTCGGACACACCTACGAGCAGTACTTC
D gene: .; V gene: TRBV6-5; clone size: .; J gene: TRBJ2-3; CDR3 protein: CASSSRGGVPDTQYF; CDR3 DNA: TGTGCCAGCAGCTCCAGAGGTGGGGTCCCAGATACGCAGTATTTT
D gene: .; V gene: TRBV5-1; clone size: once; J gene: TRBJ1-1; CDR3 protein: CASEPGDHNTEAFF; CDR3 DNA: TGCGCCTCCGAGCCGGGGGACCATAACACTGAAGCTTTCTTT
D gene: TRBD2; V gene: TRBV20-1; clone size: few; J gene: TRBJ2-7; CDR3 protein: CSSPAGGAYEQYF; CDR3 DNA: TGCAGTTCCCCGGCGGGGGGGGCCTACGAGCAGTACTTC
D gene: TRBD2; V gene: TRBV12-3/TRBV12-4; clone size: .; J gene: TRBJ2-1; CDR3 protein: CASSWSGGAGEQFF; CDR3 DNA: TGTGCCAGCAGTTGGAGCGGGGGGGCGGGTGAGCAGTTCTTC
D gene: TRBD2; V gene: TRBV6-1; clone size: few; J gene: TRBJ2-5; CDR3 protein: CASRAGTSGYQETQYF; CDR3 DNA: TGTGCCAGCAGGGCAGGGACTAGCGGCTACCAAGAGACCCAGTACTTC
D gene: .; V gene: TRBV12-3/TRBV12-4; clone size: few; J gene: TRBJ1-3; CDR3 protein: CASSLYLRDSGNTIYF; CDR3 DNA: TGTGCCAGCAGTTTGTACCTCCGGGACTCTGGAAACACCATATATTTT
D gene: .; V gene: TRBV19; clone size: .; J gene: TRBJ2-7; CDR3 protein: CASSKGYSYEQYF; CDR3 DNA: TGTGCCAGTAGTAAAGGGTACTCCTACGAGCAGTACTTC
D gene: TRBD2; V gene: TRBV7-2; clone size: .; J gene: TRBJ2-2; CDR3 protein: CASSLGLAEELFF; CDR3 DNA: TGTGCCAGCAGCTTAGGACTAGCGGAGGAGCTGTTTTTT
D gene: .; V gene: TRBV27; clone size: few; J gene: TRBJ1-4; CDR3 protein: CAILTQDNEKLFF; CDR3 DNA: TGTGCCATCTTGACTCAGGATAATGAAAAACTGTTTTTT
D gene: .; V gene: TRBV19; clone size: .; J gene: TRBJ2-2; CDR3 protein: CASRLPGGTGELFF; CDR3 DNA: TGTGCCAGTAGGCTCCCCGGGGGCACCGGGGAGCTGTTTTTT
D gene: .; V gene: TRBV6-2/TRBV6-3; clone size: .; J gene: TRBJ1-5; CDR3 protein: CASSAQGQPQHF; CDR3 DNA: TGTGCCAGCAGTGCACAGGGTCAGCCCCAGCATTTT
D gene: .; V gene: TRBV4-1; clone size: .; J gene: TRBJ2-7; CDR3 protein: CASSQGLGPYEQYF; CDR3 DNA: TGCGCCAGCAGCCAGGGACTGGGCCCTTACGAGCAGTACTTC
D gene: .; V gene: TRBV4-3; clone size: many; J gene: TRBJ2-3; CDR3 protein: CASSPGTGTDTQYF; CDR3 DNA: TGTGCCAGCAGCCCAGGGACTGGCACAGATACGCAGTATTTT
D gene: TRBD2; V gene: TRBV28; clone size: few; J gene: TRBJ2-3; CDR3 protein: CASSPAGGGATDTQYF; CDR3 DNA: TGTGCCAGCAGTCCCGCCGGCGGGGGGGCCACAGATACGCAGTATTTT
D gene: TRBD2; V gene: TRBV7-2; clone size: .; J gene: TRBJ2-7; CDR3 protein: CASSPRGREGYEQYF; CDR3 DNA: TGTGCCAGCAGCCCGAGGGGTCGGGAGGGATACGAGCAGTACTTC
D gene: .; V gene: TRBV7-2; clone size: .; J gene: TRBJ2-1; CDR3 protein: CASSLAPAFSNEQFF; CDR3 DNA: TGTGCCAGCAGCTTAGCGCCCGCTTTCAGCAATGAGCAGTTCTTC
D gene: .; V gene: TRBV6-2/TRBV6-3; clone size: .; J gene: TRBJ2-3; CDR3 protein: CASSPPRRERDTQYF; CDR3 DNA: TGTGCCAGCAGTCCCCCCAGACGGGAAAGAGATACGCAGTATTTT
D gene: .; V gene: TRBV7-2; clone size: .; J gene: TRBJ1-6; CDR3 protein: CASSLGVLGNSPLHF; CDR3 DNA: TGTGCCAGCAGCTTAGGGGTGTTGGGGAATTCACCCCTCCACTTT
D gene: TRBD2; V gene: TRBV5-1; clone size: .; J gene: TRBJ2-1; CDR3 protein: CASSLREGLEQFF; CDR3 DNA: TGCGCCAGCAGTCTAAGGGAGGGCCTTGAGCAGTTCTTC
D gene: .; V gene: TRBV10-3; clone size: once; J gene: TRBJ1-5; CDR3 protein: CAISEGGNSNQPQHF; CDR3 DNA: TGTGCCATCAGTGAAGGGGGTAATAGCAATCAGCCCCAGCATTTT
D gene: .; V gene: TRBV12-3/TRBV12-4; clone size: .; J gene: TRBJ2-1; CDR3 protein: CASSNPGTQYNEQFF; CDR3 DNA: TGTGCCAGCAGCAACCCCGGGACTCAATACAATGAGCAGTTCTTC
D gene: TRBD1; V gene: TRBV6-2/TRBV6-3; clone size: few; J gene: TRBJ1-1; CDR3 protein: CASSALGQANTEAFF; CDR3 DNA: TGTGCCAGCAGTGCCTTGGGACAGGCGAACACTGAAGCTTTCTTT
D gene: .; V gene: TRBV19; clone size: .; J gene: TRBJ2-1; CDR3 protein: CASSMRGRGVTDEQFF; CDR3 DNA: TGTGCCAGTAGTATGCGGGGAAGGGGAGTAACCGATGAGCAGTTCTTC
D gene: TRBD2; V gene: TRBV7-8; clone size: few; J gene: TRBJ2-3; CDR3 protein: CASSLVAGGGADTQYF; CDR3 DNA: TGTGCCAGCAGCTTAGTAGCGGGAGGAGGGGCAGATACGCAGTATTTT
D gene: .; V gene: TRBV4-3; clone size: few; J gene: TRBJ1-1; CDR3 protein: CASSQDWEGSTEAFF; CDR3 DNA: TGCGCCAGCAGCCAAGATTGGGAGGGTAGCACTGAAGCTTTCTTT
D gene: .; V gene: TRBV18; clone size: few; J gene: TRBJ1-5; CDR3 protein: CASSPLDRYKQPQHF; CDR3 DNA: TGTGCCAGCTCACCACTCGACAGGTACAAACAGCCCCAGCATTTT
D gene: TRBD2; V gene: TRBV7-2; clone size: few; J gene: TRBJ2-3; CDR3 protein: CASSLRTSGTDTQYF; CDR3 DNA: TGTGCCAGCAGCTTAAGGACTAGCGGCACAGATACGCAGTATTTT
D gene: .; V gene: TRBV19; clone size: .; J gene: TRBJ1-1; CDR3 protein: CASTPFRDGNTEAFF; CDR3 DNA: TGTGCCAGTACCCCATTCCGGGACGGCAACACTGAAGCTTTCTTT
D gene: .; V gene: TRBV7-2; clone size: few; J gene: TRBJ2-2; CDR3 protein: CASSSRVSGELFF; CDR3 DNA: TGTGCCAGCAGCTCTCGAGTATCCGGGGAGCTGTTTTTT
D gene: TRBD2; V gene: TRBV11-2; clone size: .; J gene: TRBJ2-5; CDR3 protein: CASSFRLAGLQETQYF; CDR3 DNA: TGTGCCAGCAGCTTCAGACTAGCGGGCCTCCAAGAGACCCAGTACTTC